Following are 4 T cell receptor beta chains from one sample sequenced in a study of blood T cell repertoires in COVID-19 (dated by TCRdb to the early 2020s). Receptor amplification or capture employed the immunoSEQ multiplex PCR assay. In its TCRdb copy, this immuneACCESS table keeps in-frame sequences only and misses some clones. Where compared with another copy, unresolved V genes explain less than half of these, and the others have no known cause. Present in this sample are fewer than 350,000 clones, approximately 91% of which were seen just once. The leading ten clones occupy over 0.9% of the sample. Material: PBMCs or T cells enriched from blood (not recorded which). These receptors all come from a woman aged 25 to 39 who had been exposed to COVID-19.

The chain couples TRBV1 to TRBJ2-7; the tabulated D call, TRBD2, remains unverified against the DNA. TRBV1 is a listed pseudogene. This CDR3 has 17 residues. The CDR3 DNA follows: TGCACCAGCAGCCAAGATCAGAGGGGGGAGGGCGCCTACGAGCAGTACTTC. It codes for CTSSQDQRGEGAYEQYF.

The V gene is TRBV27, the J gene TRBJ2-3; 9 bases line up with TRBD2. V lost 3 bases to trimming and J lost 5 bases; unmatched junction nucleotides: 6. Germline-derived CDR1 and CDR2 are MNHEY and SMNVEV (reference sequence). CDR3 length: 15 amino acids. The CDR3 DNA sequence: TGTGCCAGCAGTTTGGGCGGGAGGGCCGTAGATACGCAGTATTTT. Its translation: CASSLGGRAVDTQYF.

The genes are TRBV11-2 and TRBJ1-3; no definite D call. Germline V gives CDR1 SGHAT, CDR2 FQNNGV. V was trimmed by 1 base and J by 1 base, leaving 14 bases between them. CDR3 length: 17 residues. The CDR3, as DNA: TGTGCCAGCAGCTTAGGGGCTTCTGTCCGATCTGGAAACACCATATATTTT. It specifies CASSLGASVRSGNTIYF.

The chain recombines TRBV19 with TRBJ1-1; possibly TRBD1 for D (5 bases). This CDR3 has 13 amino acids. CDR1 and CDR2 (germline): LNHDA, SQIVND (reference sequence). V lost 2 bases and J 4 bases, leaving 8 bases between the germline ends. The CDR3: CASSIPGVTEAFF. The CDR3 DNA reads TGTGCCAGTAGTATACCGGGGGTCACTGAAGCTTTCTTT.